The 5 T cell receptor beta chains listed next were all sequenced from one sample in a study of T cell changes during pregnancy in multiple sclerosis. The repertoire was sequenced with immunoSEQ multiplex PCR; TCRdb's copy has only in-frame clones and lacks some. This table has about 60,000 clones, 90% to 95% appearing once. The sequences come from CD4+ T cells from peripheral blood mononuclear cells, collected in the second trimester of pregnancy. Receptors originate from a female donor with multiple sclerosis, enrolled in a pregnancy study.

V and J are TRBV21-1 and TRBJ2-1; no check of the table's D call, TRBD2, against the DNA was made. TRBV21-1 is listed as a pseudogene. The CDR3 runs 16 residues. Written as DNA, the CDR3 is TGTGCCAGCAGGGTCTCCCCGGAGGAGCCAAGCAATGAGCAGTTCTTC. Translated, it gives CASRVSPEEPSNEQFF.

This rearrangement joins TRBV5-1 to TRBJ2-7, with D perhaps matching TRBD2 (5 bases). The CDR3 length is 14 residues. Germline values: CDR1 SGHRS, CDR2 YFSETQ. V lost 1 base and J 4 bases, leaving 12 bases between the germline ends. CDR3 DNA sequence: TGCGCCAGCAGCTTGATGGACGGGAAATACGAGCAGTACTTC. This encodes CASSLMDGKYEQYF.

This sequence joins TRBV18 and TRBJ2-2; D is possibly TRBD2 (6 bases). V was trimmed by 2 bases and J by 0 bases, leaving 16 bases between them. The CDR3 is made up of 18 amino acids. CDR1 and CDR2 from the germline V gene are KGHSH and LQKENI. In nucleotides, the CDR3 is TGTGCCAGCTCACCAAGCTATGGAGGGCAGTCGAACACCGGGGAGCTGTTTTTT. This encodes CASSPSYGGQSNTGELFF.

This clone was seen only once. The chain combines TRBV7-6 with TRBJ1-1; possible D gene TRBD1, 5 bases. This CDR3 has 13 residues. Per germline, CDR1 SGHVS and CDR2 FNYEAQ. Trimming stripped 2 bases from V and 7 bases from J, with 11 bases between. CDR3: CASSLLVGGEAFF. The CDR3 DNA reads as TGTGCCAGCAGCTTACTTGTCGGGGGTGAAGCTTTCTTT.

This chain connects TRBV19 to TRBJ2-5; D is possibly TRBD1 (7 bases). In germline, CDR1 is LNHDA, CDR2 SQIVND (reference sequence). Between the trimmed V and J ends, which lost 5 bases and 4 bases, there was a span of 11 bases. The CDR3 has 13 residues. This CDR3 is CASSPQGGETQYF. CDR3 bases: TGTGCCAGTAGTCCTCAGGGGGGAGAGACCCAGTACTTC. The full variable domain, its missing parts supplied by reference TRBV19 and TRBJ2-5, is DGGITQSPKYLFRKEGQNVTLSCEQNLNHDAMYWYRQDPGQGLRLIYYSQIVNDFQKGDIAEGYSVSREKKESFPLTVTSAQKNPTAFYLCASSPQGGETQYFGPGTRLLVL.